These 21 T cell receptor beta chains originate from one sample sequenced in a study of CD8 T cells in Susac syndrome. Random hexamers were used to reverse transcribe the RNA input (about 0.45 to 1 ug). TCRdb reanalysed the immunoSEQ multiplex PCR reads using MiXCR and keeps one entry per CDR3 protein. Of some 130,000 distinct CDR3 sequences in the sample, more than 85% were seen once. Material: CD8+ T cells from PBMCs. The receptors here all came from a human donor with Susac syndrome.

This sequence joins TRBV20-1 and TRBJ2-2, with a weak D call TRBD2 (5 bases). This CDR3 is 12 amino acids long. The ends were cut back, 0 bases at V and 11 bases at J, with 10 bases in the middle. Germline V gene lookup returns CDR1 DFQATT and CDR2 SNEGSKA (reference sequence). CDR3 amino acids: CSARDEGGELFF. In nucleotides, the CDR3 is TGCAGTGCTAGAGATGAAGGAGGCGAGCTGTTTTTT.

The genes are TRBV5-1 and TRBJ2-6; D remains ambiguous. Germline loops: CDR1 SGHRS, CDR2 YFSETQ. The CDR3 extends over 14 amino acids. V was trimmed by 1 base and J by 0 bases, leaving 2 bases between them. In nucleotides, the CDR3 is TGCGCCAGCAGCTTGCTCTCTGGGGCCAACGTCCTGACTTTC. It is translated as CASSLLSGANVLTF.

This clonotype was seen once. This chain connects TRBV27 to TRBJ1-2; 9 nucleotides line up with TRBD1. The V segment lost 6 bases and the J segment 7 bases; nucleotides outside the gene matches: 6. The CDR3 is made up of 13 amino acids. Germline lookup yields CDR1 MNHEY and CDR2 SMNVEV (reference sequence). DNA for the CDR3: TGTGCCAGCAGACAACAGGGGGCGGTTGGCTACACCTTC. It is translated as CASRQQGAVGYTF.

The V call is TRBV5-1, the J call TRBJ2-3; no definite D call. The CDR3 loop spans 16 amino acids. With 5 bases removed from V and 2 bases from J, the gap between germline ends came to 18 bases. The germline V gene has CDR1 SGHRS and CDR2 YFSETQ. Written as DNA, the CDR3 is TGCGCCAGCAGTCTCCTCAGGATTTTAATCACAGATACGCAGTATTTT. Its translation is CASSLLRILITDTQYF.

The table lists this clonotype with a few counts. The J gene is TRBJ1-5, the V gene TRBV6-5; no clear D gene. Trimming stripped 9 bases from V and 0 bases from J, with 12 bases between. Germline V gene data show CDR1 as MNHEY and CDR2 as SVGAGI. The CDR3 totals 14 residues. The CDR3 nucleotides are TGTGCCAGTAGTCCCCTGGATAGCAATCAGCCCCAGCATTTT. Translation: CASSPLDSNQPQHF.

The chain joins TRBV9 to TRBJ1-2; TRBD1 is a possible D gene (6 bases). Trimming left V 0 bases short and J 3 bases short, with 18 bases between. There are 17 residues in the CDR3. Germline values: CDR1 SGDLS, CDR2 YYNGEE. The CDR3 region is CASSVEGRGGPDYGYTF. CDR3 bases: TGTGCCAGCAGCGTAGAGGGCAGGGGAGGACCTGACTATGGCTACACCTTC.

The rearrangement links TRBV11-2 to TRBJ2-1; the D is unclear. V was cut by 1 base and J by 6 bases, with 4 bases left in between. Looked up from germline, CDR1 is SGHAT and CDR2 is FQNNGV. The CDR3 spans 12 residues. CDR3 protein: CASSLVFNEQFF. In nucleotides, the CDR3 is TGTGCCAGCAGCTTAGTATTCAATGAGCAGTTCTTC.

The rearrangement joins TRBV28 to TRBJ2-7; D possibly uses TRBD1 or TRBD2 (5 bases each). The CDR3 sequence is 16 residues long. Trimming removed 1 base at V and 3 bases at J, with 16 bases between. Germline V lookup: CDR1 MDHEN, CDR2 SYDVKM. In DNA form, the CDR3 reads TGTGCCAGCAGTTTATTGGTAGGGGACCCAATCTACGAGCAGTACTTC. Amino acid sequence: CASSLLVGDPIYEQYF.

The chain combines TRBV4-1 with TRBJ1-5, with 7 bases identical to TRBD1. Germline trimming cut 0 bases from V and 5 bases from J; bases unmatched to any gene: 10. CDR3 size: 17 residues. In germline, CDR1 is MGHRA, CDR2 YSYEKL. The CDR3 sequence is CASSQDRGGDEHQPQHF. The CDR3 DNA is TGCGCCAGCAGCCAAGATAGAGGGGGCGACGAGCATCAGCCCCAGCATTTT.

The J gene is TRBJ2-7, the V gene TRBV13; D not certain. In germline, CDR1 is PRHDT, CDR2 FYEKMQ (reference sequence). Trimming cost V 1 base and J 2 bases, with 6 bases left between them. The CDR3 totals 13 residues. The CDR3 nucleotides read TGTGCCAGCAGCTTAGACCTTCCCTACGAGCAGTACTTC. Translated, it gives CASSLDLPYEQYF.

The gene calls are TRBV27 and TRBJ2-7; D is unclear. Trimming removed 2 bases at V and 5 bases at J, with 10 bases between. There are 13 residues in the CDR3. Germline loops: CDR1 MNHEY, CDR2 SMNVEV (reference sequence). The CDR3 DNA reads TGTGCCAGCAGTTTAGAACTGTATGACGAGCAGTACTTC. Translating it yields CASSLELYDEQYF.

J is TRBJ2-7 and V is TRBV21-1; the D call in the table, TRBD2, was not verified against the DNA. TRBV21-1 is annotated as a pseudogene. The CDR3 is 15 residues long. The CDR3 DNA reads as TGTGCCAGCAGCAAAGGGGCCCAGACGGTGGGGGAGCAGTACTTC. Translating gives CASSKGAQTVGEQYF.

This chain joins TRBV20-1 and TRBJ2-1, with a weak D call TRBD1 (7 bases). The CDR3 loop spans 15 amino acids. CDR1 is DFQATT, CDR2 SNEGSKA, per germline (reference sequence). Trimming cost V 0 bases and J 6 bases, with 15 bases left between them. CDR3 sequence (DNA): TGCAGTGCTAGAGATCAGGCGGGACAGCCCAATGAGCAGTTCTTC. This codes for CSARDQAGQPNEQFF.

In this sample, this clonotype turned up a few times. The rearrangement links TRBV5-1 to TRBJ2-5; no firm D call. V lost 1 base to trimming and J lost 0 bases, with 7 bases between them. Germline CDR1 is SGHRS and CDR2 is YFSETQ. This CDR3 is built from 14 residues. CDR3 DNA sequence: TGCGCCAGCAGCTTGACAGTGTACCAAGAGACCCAGTACTTC. Its translation: CASSLTVYQETQYF.

The V call is TRBV19, the J call TRBJ2-1; weak D call: TRBD1 (7 bases). Germline-derived CDR1 and CDR2 are LNHDA and SQIVND (reference sequence). The CDR3 is 19 amino acids. The V gene lost 5 bases and the J gene lost 5 bases, with 28 bases spanning the gap. In nucleotides, the CDR3 is TGTGCCAGTAGTGACTACCTCTCCAGGGGGAGGAGGGGAAACAATGAGCAGTTCTTC. Translation: CASSDYLSRGRRGNNEQFF.

The genes are TRBV27 and TRBJ1-1; 7 nucleotides match TRBD1. The CDR3 is 11 residues long. Germline values: CDR1 MNHEY, CDR2 SMNVEV (reference sequence). V shed 6 bases, J shed 8 bases, and the junction held 3 bases outside the gene matches. Here the CDR3 DNA reads TGTGCCAGCAGGACAGGGACGGAAGCTTTCTTT. It translates to CASRTGTEAFF.

The J gene is TRBJ2-5, the V gene TRBV5-4; maybe TRBD2 (5 bases). The V end was cut by 0 bases, the J end by 7 bases, with 25 bases between. CDR1 and CDR2 (germline): SGHNT, YYREEE (reference sequence). The CDR3 runs to 18 residues. The CDR3 DNA reads TGTGCCAGCAGCTTGGGTGCAGAGGGTCGCTCGAGGTCAGGGACCCAGTACTTC. Protein product: CASSLGAEGRSRSGTQYF. Full variable domain (rest looked up from reference TRBV5-4 and TRBJ2-5): ETGVTQSPTHLIKTRGQQVTLRCSSQSGHNTVSWYQQALGQGPQFIFQYYREEENGRGNFPPRFSGLQFPNYSSELNVNALELDDSALYLCASSLGAEGRSRSGTQYFGPGTRLLVL.

V and J are TRBV4-1 and TRBJ1-2, with no clear D. Per germline, CDR1 MGHRA and CDR2 YSYEKL. CDR3 length: 13 amino acids. The V and J ends lost 2 bases and 2 bases respectively, with 6 bases between them. The CDR3 loop reads CASSQTVNYGYTF. CDR3 nucleotide sequence: TGCGCCAGCAGCCAAACAGTAAACTATGGCTACACCTTC.

The chain carries TRBV7-9 and TRBJ2-3, with 10 positions matching TRBD2. CDR1 is SEHNR and CDR2 is FQNEAQ in the germline V gene (reference sequence). The CDR3 is made up of 16 amino acids. J gave up 2 bases and V 5 bases, and 7 bases lay outside the gene matches. The CDR3 sequence is CASSPSSGSSTDTQYF. The CDR3 DNA reads TGTGCCAGCAGCCCCTCTAGCGGGAGTTCCACAGATACGCAGTATTTT.

The chain has TRBV11-2 and TRBJ2-7, with 13 bases matching TRBD2. The CDR3 spans 15 residues. CDR1 is SGHAT, CDR2 FQNNGV, per germline. V trimming: 4 bases; J trimming: 7 bases; junction bases outside the gene matches: 7. For the CDR3, the DNA is TGTGCCAGCAGCTCCTGGACTAGCGGGGGAGATGAGCAGTACTTC. Protein product: CASSSWTSGGDEQYF.

The chain recombines TRBV27 with TRBJ2-3, with 13 positions matching TRBD2. V trimming: 5 bases; J trimming: 6 bases; junction bases outside the gene matches: 11. Germline-derived CDR1 and CDR2 are MNHEY and SMNVEV (reference sequence). The CDR3 contains 17 residues. CDR3 DNA sequence: TGTGCCAGCAGTCCCCCGGGACTAGCGGGGCGCAAGGATACGCAGTATTTT. It specifies CASSPPGLAGRKDTQYF.